Listed below are T cell receptor beta chains from one sample, sequenced in a study of T cell responses to AZD1222 COVID-19 vaccine. The table came from immunoSEQ multiplex PCR; TCRdb's copy has only in-frame clones and leaves some out. The sample includes roughly 150,000 clones, 91% of them seen just once. The material sequenced was peripheral blood, taken on day 0 of AZD1222 vaccination. The receptors shown here come from an adult in good health. Each CDR3 is given with its conserved first and last residue. The order of the fields is clone size, CDR3 length, D gene, J gene, V gene, CDR3 protein, CDR3 DNA. D genes are given only for firm matches. Only part of the rows carry a size: once, few, many, or a class if the clone is expanded.

NA	14	NA	TRBJ1-1	TRBV30	CAWKGGQMNTEAFF	TGTGCCTGGAAGGGGGGACAAATGAACACTGAAGCTTTCTTT
NA	14	NA	TRBJ1-2	TRBV28	CASRGEEGDYGYTF	TGTGCCAGCAGGGGTGAGGAGGGTGACTATGGCTACACCTTC
NA	9	NA	TRBJ1-1	TRBV20-1	CSANTEAFF	TGCAGTGCTAACACTGAAGCTTTCTTT
NA	13	TRBD1	TRBJ1-2	TRBV2	CASSELHRGTSTF	TGTGCCAGCAGTGAATTACACAGGGGAACTAGTACCTTC
once	18	TRBD2	TRBJ2-3	TRBV5-1	CASSLGLAGGRTTDTQYF	TGCGCCAGCAGCTTGGGGCTAGCGGGGGGACGAACCACAGATACGCAGTATTTT
NA	19	NA	TRBJ2-1	TRBV23-1	CASSPTPFRAGACYNEQFF	TGCGCCAGCAGTCCAACCCCCTTCCGGGCGGGGGCCTGCTACAATGAGCAGTTCTTC
NA	13	NA	TRBJ1-1	TRBV29-1	CSAVQGMNTEAFF	TGCAGCGCGGTTCAGGGGATGAACACTGAAGCTTTCTTT
NA	15	NA	TRBJ1-1	TRBV3-1/TRBV3-2	CASSHRAGRSTEAFF	TGTGCCAGCAGCCACAGAGCAGGGAGGAGCACTGAAGCTTTCTTT
NA	16	NA	TRBJ1-1	TRBV5-1	CASSEPGPLMNTEAFF	TGCGCCAGCAGCGAGCCGGGACCCCTTATGAACACTGAAGCTTTCTTT
NA	11	NA	TRBJ1-1	TRBV28	CASSFSGGAFF	TGTGCCAGCAGTTTTTCGGGGGGAGCTTTCTTT
NA	13	TRBD1	TRBJ1-2	TRBV28	CASRPTGGISYTF	TGTGCCAGCAGGCCGACAGGGGGCATAAGCTACACCTTC